The next 25 T cell receptor beta chains were all read from a single sample in a study of T-cell reconstitution after alpha-beta-depleted transplantation in children. Unique molecular identifiers were incorporated when the TCRbeta library was constructed. TCRdb reprocessed the PCR reads with MiXCR, giving one entry per CDR3 protein. The sample includes about 420,000 distinct CDR3 sequences, about 16% of them seen just once. The material sequenced was PBMCs, mostly from graft donor cells, taken 360 days after TCRalphabeta/CD19-depleted stem cell transplant. The receptor set was obtained from a boy under two years old who had a stem cell transplant for Wiskott-Aldrich syndrome, so the T cells may come from the graft donor.

This clonotype was observed a handful of times. The chain is built from TRBV6-5 and TRBJ2-1; TRBD2 agrees at 9 bases. This CDR3 has 15 residues. In germline, CDR1 is MNHEY, CDR2 SVGAGI. Unmatched junction bases numbered 4, after V lost 4 bases and J lost 3 bases. The CDR3 DNA is TGTGCCAGCAGTTCTAGCGGGAAGATCTACAATGAGCAGTTCTTC. Its translation is CASSSSGKIYNEQFF.

This clonotype appeared a few times. The chain recombines TRBV10-3 with TRBJ2-4; TRBD1 aligns across 10 bases. The V gene end was trimmed by 6 bases and the J gene end by 4 bases; junction bases not matched to a gene: 6. Germline V lookup: CDR1 ENHRY, CDR2 SYGVKD. This CDR3 contains 15 residues. For the CDR3, the DNA is TGTGCCATCAGGGGACAGGGGAAGGGGAAAAACATTCAGTACTTC. It codes for CAIRGQGKGKNIQYF.

This clonotype was counted between two and nine times. V and J are TRBV7-2 and TRBJ2-5; D might be TRBD1 (6 bases). The germline V gene encodes CDR1 SGHTA and CDR2 FQGNSA. Trimming removed 1 base at V and 5 bases at J, with 14 bases between. The CDR3 totals 15 residues. The CDR3 loop reads CASSLVGAPGETQYF. The CDR3 DNA reads as TGTGCCAGCAGCTTAGTGGGGGCCCCCGGGGAGACCCAGTACTTC.

The chain has TRBV7-9 and TRBJ2-1, with D tentatively TRBD1 (5 bases). The ends were cut back, 2 bases at V and 9 bases at J, with 5 bases in the middle. Germline CDR1 is SEHNR and CDR2 is FQNEAQ (reference sequence). The CDR3 is 11 amino acids. CDR3 residues: CASSLQGEQFF. The CDR3 DNA follows: TGTGCCAGCAGCTTACAGGGTGAGCAGTTCTTC.

The rearrangement joins TRBV20-1 to TRBJ2-1, with 11 positions matching TRBD2. V trimming: 2 bases; J trimming: 5 bases; junction bases outside the gene matches: 20. The CDR3 runs to 20 residues. Looked up from germline, CDR1 is DFQATT and CDR2 is SNEGSKA (reference sequence). This chain's CDR3 is CSARPYGTSGPLKRDNEQFF. The CDR3 nucleotides are TGCAGTGCTAGACCCTATGGGACTAGCGGACCTCTCAAAAGGGACAATGAGCAGTTCTTC.

The chain is built from TRBV6-2 or TRBV6-3 and TRBJ2-1; TRBD2 matches 11 bases. CDR1 and CDR2 (germline): MNHEY, SVGEGT. Unmatched junction bases numbered 13, after V lost 0 bases and J lost 0 bases. The CDR3 has 21 residues. CDR3 in DNA: TGTGCCAGCAGTTACTCCCTGGGACTAGCGGAGCACGAACCCTCCTACAATGAGCAGTTCTTC. Its protein product is CASSYSLGLAEHEPSYNEQFF.

J is TRBJ2-7 and V is TRBV29-1; no clear D gene. V lost 0 bases, J lost 6 bases, and 12 bases lay in between. This CDR3 has 13 amino acids. Germline V gives CDR1 SQVTM, CDR2 ANQGSEA. CDR3 nucleotide sequence: TGCAGCGTTGAAGATCTGGACCGACGCGAGCAGTACTTC. This codes for CSVEDLDRREQYF.

A few counts support this clonotype. This chain links TRBV20-1 with TRBJ1-1; 7 bases line up with TRBD1. This CDR3 region has 13 residues. Germline CDR1 and CDR2: DFQATT and SNEGSKA (reference sequence). After removal of 5 bases from V and 1 base from J, the junction contained 4 bases not matched to a gene. CDR3 in DNA: TGCAGTGCTGGAAGGACAGGGAACACTGAAGCTTTCTTT. This encodes CSAGRTGNTEAFF.

This clonotype was counted between two and nine times. The chain has TRBV9 and TRBJ2-7, with 13 bases aligning to TRBD2. The CDR3 is made up of 21 amino acids. Germline CDR1 is SGDLS and CDR2 is YYNGEE. Trimming at V came to 5 bases and at J to 2 bases, leaving 22 bases not matched to a gene. The CDR3 loop reads CASRGDRTSGRGDPGTYEQYF. CDR3 DNA: TGTGCCAGCAGGGGAGACCGGACTAGCGGGAGAGGGGACCCTGGCACCTACGAGCAGTACTTC.

This clonotype occurred a few times. The chain is built from TRBV24-1 and TRBJ2-3; a possible D gene is TRBD1 (5 bases). From germline, CDR1 is KGHDR and CDR2 SFDVKD. Deletions cut 7 bases from V and 6 bases from J, with 10 bases between. This CDR3 has 12 amino acids. The DNA for the CDR3 is TGTGCCACCAGCACAGGTTGGGATACGCAGTATTTT. Residues: CATSTGWDTQYF.

This clonotype was recorded a few times. This chain uses TRBV24-1 with TRBJ2-3; D not resolved. The CDR3 has 13 residues. Deletions cut 7 bases from V and 1 base from J, with 8 bases between. Germline CDR1 reads KGHDR; CDR2 reads SFDVKD. The CDR3 here is CATRELGTDTQYF. CDR3 DNA: TGTGCCACCAGAGAACTGGGCACAGATACGCAGTATTTT.

In its sample, this clonotype was seen a few times. This chain connects TRBV20-1 to TRBJ1-3; no definite D call. V lost 6 bases and J lost 2, with 14 bases in between. The CDR3 totals 14 residues. Germline values: CDR1 DFQATT, CDR2 SNEGSKA (reference sequence). CDR3 protein: CSATRQATGNTIYF. CDR3 in DNA: TGCAGTGCAACTCGACAAGCAACTGGAAACACCATATATTTT.

This clonotype was seen many times. The gene calls are TRBV12-3 or TRBV12-4 and TRBJ2-3, with a possible D match to TRBD2 (6 bases). The V and J ends lost 6 bases and 0 bases respectively, with 10 bases between them. The CDR3 has 14 residues. CDR3: CASRRGRSTDTQYF. The CDR3 DNA reads as TGTGCCAGCAGACGTGGGAGGAGCACAGATACGCAGTATTTT.

The rearrangement joins TRBV7-2 to TRBJ2-5; 13 bases match TRBD2. Germline CDR1 reads SGHTA; CDR2 reads FQGNSA. The CDR3 consists of 18 residues. J gave up 7 bases and V 0 bases, and 11 bases lay outside the gene matches. The CDR3 DNA sequence: TGTGCCAGCAGCTTAGCGACGGCCGGACTAGCGGGGGCGAGGACCCAGTACTTC. It is translated as CASSLATAGLAGARTQYF.

This clonotype turned up a few times. The V call is TRBV7-9, the J call TRBJ1-6; no firm D call. The CDR3 extends over 16 amino acids. Germline values: CDR1 SEHNR, CDR2 FQNEAQ (reference sequence). V shed 1 base and J shed 2 bases, with 9 bases lying between them. CDR3 loop: CASSLGVGTYNSPLHF. The CDR3, as DNA: TGTGCCAGCAGCTTAGGGGTGGGCACCTATAATTCACCCCTCCACTTT.

The sample holds a few counts of this clonotype. The chain has TRBV5-1 and TRBJ2-1; the D gene could be TRBD1 or TRBD2 (5 bases each). V was pared by 6 bases and J by 0 bases, with 13 bases between. CDR1 and CDR2 from the germline V gene are SGHRS and YFSETQ. This CDR3 is built from 15 residues. The CDR3 DNA sequence: TGCGCCAGCACCCCTAATGGGGGCTCCTACAATGAGCAGTTCTTC. Its translation: CASTPNGGSYNEQFF.

A few counts support this clonotype. This chain links TRBV20-1 with TRBJ2-1; 7 bases fit TRBD2. Germline V gene sequence: CDR1 DFQATT, CDR2 SNEGSKA (reference sequence). The CDR3 contains 17 residues. J lost 5 bases, V lost 6 bases, and 19 bases had no gene match. CDR3 nucleotides: TGCAGTGCCGTTTCCCCACAAGCGGGGAGATCTGACAATGAGCAGTTCTTC. This gives the protein CSAVSPQAGRSDNEQFF.

This clonotype was detected ten times or more. The gene calls are TRBV12-3 or TRBV12-4 and TRBJ2-1, with D possibly matching TRBD2 (5 bases). The CDR3 loop spans 14 amino acids. With 5 bases removed from V and 5 bases from J, the gap between germline ends came to 13 bases. In nucleotides, the CDR3 is TGTGCCAGCAGTGCCGAGGGAACTCACAATGAGCAGTTCTTC. Protein product: CASSAEGTHNEQFF.

This clonotype was recorded a few times. V is TRBV11-2 and J is TRBJ2-1, with 9 bases fitting TRBD2. V trimming: 5 bases; J trimming: 4 bases; junction bases outside the gene matches: 6. From germline, CDR1 is SGHAT and CDR2 FQNNGV. CDR3 size: 15 residues. The CDR3 coding sequence is TGTGCCAGCAGCCGAAGCGGGGGGACATACAATGAGCAGTTCTTC. Its translation is CASSRSGGTYNEQFF.

This clonotype came up a few times. The chain is built from TRBV25-1 and TRBJ2-3, with 11 bases identical to TRBD2. This CDR3 is built from 16 residues. V was pared by 7 bases and J by 2 bases, with 8 bases of the junction left unmatched. From germline, CDR1 is MGHDK and CDR2 SYGVNS. The CDR3 sequence is CASMLTSGSATDTQYF. The CDR3, as DNA: TGTGCCAGCATGCTAACTAGCGGGAGTGCCACAGATACGCAGTATTTT.

Only a few counts were recorded for this clonotype. The rearrangement joins TRBV4-1 to TRBJ2-7; 8 nucleotides agree with TRBD1. V lost 3 bases and J lost 3; bases outside the gene matches: 13. Per the germline V gene, CDR1 is MGHRA and CDR2 is YSYEKL. CDR3 length: 17 residues. Here the CDR3 DNA reads TGCGCCAGCAGCCACCTTTTTTGGACAGGGAATAGCTACGAGCAGTACTTC. Translating it yields CASSHLFWTGNSYEQYF.

This clonotype was observed a handful of times. V usage is TRBV18 and J usage is TRBJ2-7; D assignment may be TRBD1 or TRBD2 (5 bases each). Trimming left V 4 bases short and J 2 bases short, with 9 bases between. Germline lookup yields CDR1 KGHSH and CDR2 LQKENI. CDR3 length equals 13 residues. Here the CDR3 reads CASSQGRTYEQYF. Here the CDR3 DNA reads TGTGCCAGCTCACAGGGACGGACCTACGAGCAGTACTTC.

This clonotype has just a few counts. The rearrangement joins TRBV7-2 to TRBJ2-1; a possible D gene is TRBD1 (6 bases). Trimming left V 2 bases short and J 1 base short, with 9 bases between. This CDR3 has 15 amino acids. Germline CDR1 SGHTA, CDR2 FQGNSA. For the CDR3, the DNA is TGTGCCAGCAGCTTACAGGGGCCTTCCTACAATGAGCAGTTCTTC. Residues: CASSLQGPSYNEQFF.

This clonotype was detected only a few times. The rearrangement joins TRBV13 to TRBJ2-6; D is undetermined. CDR1 and CDR2 (germline): PRHDT, FYEKMQ (reference sequence). Trimming took 5 bases from V and 4 from J, leaving 9 bases between them. The CDR3 is 14 amino acids. As DNA, the CDR3 is TGTGCCAGCAGCCCATTAGGGGGGGCCAACGTCCTGACTTTC. This gives the protein CASSPLGGANVLTF.

The table lists this clonotype with a few counts. This chain links TRBV28 with TRBJ1-5; a weak D match, TRBD1 (5 bases). V shed 7 bases and J shed 9 bases, with 16 bases lying between them. The germline CDR1 and CDR2 sequences are MDHEN and SYDVKM. This CDR3 has 13 amino acids. The CDR3 sequence: CASTSGRRTPQHF. CDR3 DNA sequence: TGTGCCAGCACATCAGGGAGAAGGACGCCCCAGCATTTT.